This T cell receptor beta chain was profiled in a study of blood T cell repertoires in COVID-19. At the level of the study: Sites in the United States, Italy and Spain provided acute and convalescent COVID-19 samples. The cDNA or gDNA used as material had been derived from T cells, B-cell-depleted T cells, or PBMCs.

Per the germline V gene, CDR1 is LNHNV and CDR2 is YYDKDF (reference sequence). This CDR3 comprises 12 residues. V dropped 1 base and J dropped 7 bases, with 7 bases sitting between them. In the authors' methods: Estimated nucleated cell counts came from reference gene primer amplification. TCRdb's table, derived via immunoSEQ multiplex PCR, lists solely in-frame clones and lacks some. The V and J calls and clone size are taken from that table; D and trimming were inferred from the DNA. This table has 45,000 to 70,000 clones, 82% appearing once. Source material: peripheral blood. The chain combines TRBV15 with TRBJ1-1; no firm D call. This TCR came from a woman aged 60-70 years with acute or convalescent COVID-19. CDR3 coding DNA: TGTGCCACCAGCAGAGTTAGAGATGAAGCTTTCTTT. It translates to CATSRVRDEAFF.